The 29 T cell receptor beta chains below were found in one sample sequenced in a study of blood T cell repertoires in COVID-19. Using immunoSEQ multiplex PCR, the repertoire was profiled, and TCRdb retains in-frame clones only, with some absent. The sample yields around 140,000 clones, about 89% seen once. The sequencing sample was made of peripheral blood. The source is a woman in her 70s with COVID-19, enrolled during active disease.

The V call is TRBV7-8, the J call TRBJ1-1, with D uncertain. Trimming took off 5 bases at V and 5 bases at J, with 15 bases between the two ends. The CDR3 runs 14 residues. Germline lookup yields CDR1 SGHVS and CDR2 FQNEAQ. CDR3 protein: CASSKVTGSTEAFF. CDR3 DNA sequence: TGTGCCAGCAGCAAAGTGACTGGGTCTACTGAAGCTTTCTTT.

CDR3 region: CASRTSTNTGELFF. In DNA, the CDR3 is TGTGCCAGCAGGACAAGTACGAACACCGGGGAGCTGTTTTTT. J is TRBJ2-2 and V is TRBV2; D unresolved. Germline V lookup: CDR1 SNHLY, CDR2 FYNNEI. Trimming left V 6 bases short and J 0 bases short, with 8 bases between. This CDR3 region has 14 residues.

The chain recombines TRBV6-6 with TRBJ2-5; the D gene is possibly TRBD2 (5 bases). Germline V gene data show CDR1 as MNHNY and CDR2 as SVGAGI (reference sequence). There are 15 residues in the CDR3. V dropped 0 bases and J dropped 2 bases, with 10 bases sitting between them. The CDR3 DNA sequence: TGTGCCAGCAGTTACTCGAGGGCCCAACAAGAGACCCAGTACTTC. Protein sequence: CASSYSRAQQETQYF.

This clone was counted between two and nine times. The chain is built from TRBV28 and TRBJ1-1; D is ambiguous. Germline loops: CDR1 MDHEN, CDR2 SYDVKM. The V and J ends lost 6 bases and 5 bases respectively, with 19 bases between them. CDR3 length: 15 residues. CDR3: CASREGGDSRTEAFF. CDR3 bases: TGTGCCAGCAGAGAAGGAGGAGACTCAAGGACTGAAGCTTTCTTT.

V usage is TRBV9 and J usage is TRBJ2-7; D may be TRBD2 (6 bases). Looked up from germline, CDR1 is SGDLS and CDR2 is YYNGEE. The V end lost 0 bases, the J end lost 5 bases, and 15 bases lay between the germline ends. CDR3 length: 15 residues. CDR3 bases: TGTGCCAGCAGCGTAGCTGGGGGAGGTTCGAACGAGCAGTACTTC. It encodes CASSVAGGGSNEQYF.

The chain carries TRBV7-9 and TRBJ2-2, with 7 bases lining up with TRBD2. The germline gives CDR1 SEHNR, CDR2 FQNEAQ (reference sequence). The V segment lost 5 bases and the J segment 6 bases; nucleotides outside the gene matches: 12. This CDR3 is 16 amino acids long. Written as DNA, the CDR3 is TGTGCCAGCAGCCCCCGGGGTCTGGCGGGGGCCGGGGAGCTGTTTTTT. It yields the protein CASSPRGLAGAGELFF.

This clone was counted once. The J gene is TRBJ2-1, the V gene TRBV20-1, with a possible D match to TRBD2 (5 bases). Per germline, CDR1 DFQATT and CDR2 SNEGSKA (reference sequence). The CDR3 loop spans 14 amino acids. Trimming took off 6 bases at V and 6 bases at J, with 18 bases between the two ends. The CDR3 region is CSASRGLIFNEQFF. CDR3 DNA: TGCAGTGCCAGTCGAGGGCTAATCTTCAATGAGCAGTTCTTC.

A single count supports this clone. The chain carries TRBV7-9 and TRBJ1-5; D is unclear. CDR3 length: 12 residues. With 1 base removed from V and 9 bases from J, the gap between germline ends came to 7 bases. Germline CDR1 and CDR2: SEHNR and FQNEAQ (reference sequence). The chain's CDR3 is CASSLETGPQHF. The CDR3 DNA is TGTGCCAGCAGCTTAGAAACCGGGCCCCAGCATTTT.

The chain couples TRBV2 to TRBJ2-7; 7 bases align to TRBD1. Germline CDR1 is SNHLY and CDR2 is FYNNEI. Germline trimming cut 5 bases from V and 3 bases from J; bases unmatched to any gene: 4. CDR3 length: 13 amino acids. The CDR3 loop reads CASSRDRFYEQYF. The DNA of the CDR3 is TGTGCCAGCAGTAGGGACAGATTCTACGAGCAGTACTTC.

The rearrangement uses TRBV4-1 and TRBJ1-6; the match to TRBD1 covers 9 bases. With 0 bases clipped from V and 14 bases from J, the junction kept 11 bases outside the gene matches. Germline CDR1 MGHRA, CDR2 YSYEKL. There are 16 residues in the CDR3. CDR3 DNA: TGCGCCAGCAGCCAAGACACCGGGACAGGGTCGCGCTCCCTCCACTTT. It codes for CASSQDTGTGSRSLHF.

The chain has TRBV12-3 or TRBV12-4 and TRBJ2-5, with TRBD1 identical over 10 bases. CDR3 length: 13 amino acids. V lost 5 bases, J lost 4 bases, and 1 base stayed unmatched. For the CDR3, the DNA is TGTGCCAGCAGTCGGGACAGGGGAGAGACCCAGTACTTC. As protein: CASSRDRGETQYF.

DNA for the CDR3: TGTGCCAGCAGGGGGGGGCTTGAGACCCAGTACTTC. Residues: CASRGGLETQYF. The J gene is TRBJ2-5, the V gene TRBV27; TRBD2 might be the D (7 bases). Germline V lookup: CDR1 MNHEY, CDR2 SMNVEV (reference sequence). The V gene lost 6 bases and the J gene lost 5 bases, with 10 bases spanning the gap. The CDR3 is 12 amino acids.

J is TRBJ2-2 and V is TRBV7-9; D possibly corresponds to TRBD2 (5 bases). The CDR3 loop spans 15 amino acids. Trimming took off 1 base at V and 1 base at J, with 7 bases between the two ends. CDR1 is SEHNR, CDR2 FQNEAQ, per germline (reference sequence). The CDR3 sequence is CASSLVGGNTGELFF. CDR3 DNA sequence: TGTGCCAGCAGCTTAGTTGGAGGGAACACCGGGGAGCTGTTTTTT.

This clone was seen more than once but under ten times. This chain connects TRBV27 to TRBJ1-6, with D perhaps matching TRBD1 (6 bases). The CDR3 totals 14 residues. V was trimmed by 6 bases and J by 7 bases, leaving 13 bases between them. Germline assignment: CDR1 MNHEY and CDR2 SMNVEV (reference sequence). The chain's CDR3 is CASSPSQGNSPLHF. The CDR3 DNA is TGTGCCAGCAGCCCTTCCCAGGGGAATTCACCCCTCCACTTT.

CDR3: CASSQGSAQPQHF. The CDR3 coding sequence is TGTGCCAGCAGTCAGGGATCCGCTCAGCCCCAGCATTTT. The chain employs TRBV2 and TRBJ1-5, with TRBD1 as a possible D gene (5 bases). The CDR3 is made up of 13 amino acids. The V end was cut by 5 bases, the J end by 6 bases, with 11 bases between. Germline-derived CDR1 and CDR2 are SNHLY and FYNNEI.

The V call is TRBV18, the J call TRBJ2-7; D is possibly TRBD1 (6 bases). The CDR3 loop spans 11 amino acids. Trimming shortened V by 11 bases and J by 5 bases, and 13 bases separated the two germline ends. CDR1 is KGHSH and CDR2 is LQKENI in the germline V gene. This chain's CDR3 is CAGSQGNEQYF. In DNA, the CDR3 is TGTGCCGGGTCGCAGGGGAACGAGCAGTACTTC.

The chain links TRBV28 to TRBJ1-1; 10 nucleotides agree with TRBD1. Germline-derived CDR1 and CDR2 are MDHEN and SYDVKM. V lost 3 bases to trimming and J lost 6 bases; unmatched junction nucleotides: 10. The CDR3 has 16 residues. Here the CDR3 DNA reads TGTGCCAGCAGTTTTCGAGAGACAGGGGGCGCCCCTGAAGCTTTCTTT. Translated: CASSFRETGGAPEAFF.

The genes are TRBV3-1 (or the pseudogene TRBV3-2) and TRBJ1-6; D is undetermined. The CDR3 is 16 residues long. Deletions cut 0 bases from V and 6 bases from J, with 12 bases between. Germline loops: CDR1 LGHDT, CDR2 YNNKEL (reference sequence). The CDR3 DNA is TGTGCCAGCAGCCAAGAGTCTCGCCGGGGTAATTCACCCCTCCACTTT. This translates into CASSQESRRGNSPLHF.

This clone showed up just once. The chain links TRBV7-9 to TRBJ1-1; 7 bases align to TRBD1. Germline loops: CDR1 SEHNR, CDR2 FQNEAQ (reference sequence). Trimming removed 0 bases from V and 1 base from J; junction bases left unmatched: 5. The CDR3 is 16 amino acids. The CDR3 sequence: CASSLAQQGWNTEAFF. The CDR3 DNA reads as TGTGCCAGCAGCTTAGCACAACAGGGGTGGAACACTGAAGCTTTCTTT.

The rearrangement joins TRBV30 to TRBJ1-5, with 7 nucleotides matching TRBD1. The trim removed 6 bases at V and 6 bases at J, leaving 14 bases unmatched. The CDR3 spans 15 residues. Germline V gene lookup returns CDR1 GTSNPN and CDR2 SVGIG (reference sequence). This chain's CDR3 is CACLFGTVLFQPQHF. For the CDR3, the DNA is TGTGCCTGTCTCTTTGGGACAGTTTTGTTTCAGCCCCAGCATTTT.

The V and J genes are TRBV9 and TRBJ2-2; D unresolved. V was shortened by 0 bases and J by 1 base, with 4 bases between the two germline ends. The CDR3 extends over 14 amino acids. The germline V gene encodes CDR1 SGDLS and CDR2 YYNGEE. CDR3 in DNA: TGTGCCAGCAGCGTAGGCAGGAACACCGGGGAGCTGTTTTTT. Protein product: CASSVGRNTGELFF.

This chain uses TRBV5-8 with TRBJ1-1, with a possible D match to TRBD1 (5 bases). Germline loops: CDR1 SGHTS, CDR2 YDEGEE. V shed 3 bases and J shed 1 base, with 19 bases lying between them. The CDR3 is 17 amino acids. The CDR3 region is CASSSGVGGRRNTEAFF. The DNA for the CDR3 is TGTGCCAGCAGCTCCGGGGTGGGGGGACGAAGGAACACTGAAGCTTTCTTT.

J is TRBJ2-3 and V is TRBV19; 8 positions match TRBD1. The CDR3 has 19 residues. The V and J ends lost 6 bases and 1 base, in that order; junction bases with no gene match: 18. CDR1 is LNHDA and CDR2 is SQIVND in the germline V gene (reference sequence). The CDR3 reads CASSPPAIYQGAGTDTQYF. The DNA for the CDR3 is TGTGCCAGTAGCCCTCCAGCTATCTATCAGGGGGCCGGCACAGATACGCAGTATTTT. The full variable domain, with the rest looked up from reference TRBV19 and TRBJ2-3, is DGGITQSPKYLFRKEGQNVTLSCEQNLNHDAMYWYRQDPGQGLRLIYYSQIVNDFQKGDIAEGYSVSREKKESFPLTVTSAQKNPTAFYLCASSPPAIYQGAGTDTQYFGPGTRLTVL.

The V and J genes are TRBV10-2 and TRBJ1-4, with D maybe TRBD1 (5 bases). CDR1 is WSHSY and CDR2 is SAAADI in the germline V gene. The CDR3 has 17 residues. The V end lost 0 bases, the J end lost 0 bases, and 11 bases lay between the germline ends. CDR3 nucleotides: TGCGCCAGCAGTGAGTCTTGGGTAGGGGCAACTAATGAAAAACTGTTTTTT. Encoded protein: CASSESWVGATNEKLFF.

This clone was seen only a few times. The genes are TRBV6-5 and TRBJ2-7, with a tentative D call TRBD2 (5 bases). V gave up 6 bases and J gave up 12 bases, with 21 bases separating them. Germline V gene data show CDR1 as MNHEY and CDR2 as SVGAGI. The CDR3 runs 13 residues. CDR3 sequence: CASSSRPGLYVYF. CDR3 nucleotide sequence: TGTGCCAGCAGCTCGAGGCCTGGACTGTACGTGTACTTC.

The chain is built from TRBV6-2 or TRBV6-3 and TRBJ2-2, with a tentative D call TRBD2 (5 bases). Germline CDR1 reads MNHEY; CDR2 reads SVGEGT. The CDR3 runs 13 residues. V lost 2 bases to trimming and J lost 6 bases, with 7 bases between them. The CDR3 DNA reads as TGTGCCAGCAGTTACATCGGGGCCGGGGAGCTGTTTTTT. Encoded protein: CASSYIGAGELFF.

The V call is TRBV7-3, the J call TRBJ2-2; D gene unclear. The CDR3 consists of 13 residues. Germline-derived CDR1 and CDR2 are SGHTA and FQGTGA. V lost 4 bases to trimming and J lost 5 bases, with 8 bases between them. The CDR3 reads CASSSINTGELFF. Written as DNA, the CDR3 is TGTGCCAGCAGCTCCATCAATACCGGGGAGCTGTTTTTT.

In this sample, this clone turned up once. The rearrangement links TRBV3-1 (or the pseudogene TRBV3-2) to TRBJ1-4; a possible D gene is TRBD1 (5 bases). Trimming took off 1 base at V and 7 bases at J, with 10 bases between the two ends. The CDR3 totals 14 residues. The germline CDR1 and CDR2 sequences are LGHDT and YNNKEL (reference sequence). The CDR3 DNA reads TGTGCCAGCAGCCAAGGGCAGGGCGTTGAAAAACTGTTTTTT. Its protein is CASSQGQGVEKLFF.

The J gene is TRBJ1-1, the V gene TRBV6-6, with 9 bases aligning to TRBD1. The ends lost 8 bases at V and 7 bases at J; junction bases unmatched: 11. CDR1 and CDR2 (germline): MNHNY, SVGAGI (reference sequence). The CDR3 is made up of 14 amino acids. This CDR3 reads CASLLPDRGLEAFF. CDR3 sequence (DNA): TGTGCCAGCTTACTTCCGGACAGGGGCCTTGAAGCTTTCTTT.